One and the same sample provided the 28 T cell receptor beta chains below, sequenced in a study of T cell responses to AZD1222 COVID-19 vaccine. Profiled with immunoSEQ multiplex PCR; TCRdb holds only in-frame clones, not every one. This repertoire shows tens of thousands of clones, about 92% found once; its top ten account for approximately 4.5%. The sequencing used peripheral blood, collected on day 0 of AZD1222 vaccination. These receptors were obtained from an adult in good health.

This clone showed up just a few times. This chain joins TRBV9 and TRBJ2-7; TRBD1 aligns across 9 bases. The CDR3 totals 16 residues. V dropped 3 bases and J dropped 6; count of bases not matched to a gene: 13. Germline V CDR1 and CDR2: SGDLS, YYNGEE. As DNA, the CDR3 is TGTGCCAGCAGCGCCCCCCGAGGACAGGGGACCCTCGAGCAGTACTTC. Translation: CASSAPRGQGTLEQYF.

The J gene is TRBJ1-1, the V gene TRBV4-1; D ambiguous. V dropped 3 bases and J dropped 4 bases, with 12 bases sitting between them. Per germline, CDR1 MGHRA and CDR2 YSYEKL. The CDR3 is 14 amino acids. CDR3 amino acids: CASSQYNGITEAFF. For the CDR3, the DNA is TGCGCCAGCAGCCAGTACAACGGGATCACTGAAGCTTTCTTT.

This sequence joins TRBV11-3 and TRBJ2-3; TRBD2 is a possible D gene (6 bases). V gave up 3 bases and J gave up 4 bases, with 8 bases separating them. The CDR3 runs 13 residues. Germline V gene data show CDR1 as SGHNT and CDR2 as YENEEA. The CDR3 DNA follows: TGTGCCAGCAGCTTGGGAGGCGCAGATACGCAGTATTTT. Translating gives CASSLGGADTQYF.

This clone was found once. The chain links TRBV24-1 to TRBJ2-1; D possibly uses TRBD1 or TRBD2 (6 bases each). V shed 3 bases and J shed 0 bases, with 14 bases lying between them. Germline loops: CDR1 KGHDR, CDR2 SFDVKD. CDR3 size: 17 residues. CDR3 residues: CATSDPSRGDSYNEQFF. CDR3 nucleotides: TGTGCCACCAGTGATCCCTCAAGGGGGGACTCCTACAATGAGCAGTTCTTC.

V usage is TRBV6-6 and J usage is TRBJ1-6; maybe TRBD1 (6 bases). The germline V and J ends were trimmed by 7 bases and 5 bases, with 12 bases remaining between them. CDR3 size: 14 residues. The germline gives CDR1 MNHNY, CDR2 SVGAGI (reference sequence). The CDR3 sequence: CASIQDRDNSPLHF. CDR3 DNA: TGTGCCAGCATCCAGGACAGAGATAATTCACCCCTCCACTTT.

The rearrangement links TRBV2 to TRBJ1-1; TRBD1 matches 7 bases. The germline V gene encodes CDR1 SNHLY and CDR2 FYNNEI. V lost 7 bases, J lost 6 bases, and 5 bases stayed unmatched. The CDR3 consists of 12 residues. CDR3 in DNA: TGTGCCAGCACCCGACAGGGCGCTGAAGCTTTCTTT. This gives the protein CASTRQGAEAFF.

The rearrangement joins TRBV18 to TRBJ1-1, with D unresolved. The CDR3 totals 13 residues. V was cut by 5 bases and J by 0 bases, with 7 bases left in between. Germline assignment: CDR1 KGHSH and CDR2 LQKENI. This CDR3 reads CASSGVMNTEAFF. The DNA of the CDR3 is TGTGCCAGCTCAGGAGTGATGAACACTGAAGCTTTCTTT.

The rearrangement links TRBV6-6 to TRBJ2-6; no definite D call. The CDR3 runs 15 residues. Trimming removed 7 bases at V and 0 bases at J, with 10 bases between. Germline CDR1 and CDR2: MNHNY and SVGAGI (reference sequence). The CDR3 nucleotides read TGTGCCAGCACCGAACAGCTCTCTGGGGCCAACGTCCTGACTTTC. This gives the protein CASTEQLSGANVLTF.

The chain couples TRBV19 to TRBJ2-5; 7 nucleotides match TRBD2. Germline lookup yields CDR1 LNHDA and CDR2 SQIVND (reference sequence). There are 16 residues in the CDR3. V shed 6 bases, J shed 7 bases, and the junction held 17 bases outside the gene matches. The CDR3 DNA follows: TGTGCCAGTAGGTCCCCGAGCAGCGGGGTGATGGGGACCCAGTACTTC. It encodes CASRSPSSGVMGTQYF.

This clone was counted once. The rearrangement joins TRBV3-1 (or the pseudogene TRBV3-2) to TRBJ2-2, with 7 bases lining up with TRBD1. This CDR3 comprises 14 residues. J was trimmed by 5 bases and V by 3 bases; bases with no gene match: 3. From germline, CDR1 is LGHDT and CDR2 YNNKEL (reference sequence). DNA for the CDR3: TGTGCCAGCAGCCAGGAACAGGGGACCGGGGAGCTGTTTTTT. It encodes CASSQEQGTGELFF.

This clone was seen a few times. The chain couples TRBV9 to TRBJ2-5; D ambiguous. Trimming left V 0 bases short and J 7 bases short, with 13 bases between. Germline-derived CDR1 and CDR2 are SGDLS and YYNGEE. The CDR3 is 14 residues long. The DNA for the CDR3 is TGTGCCAGCAGCGTAGATCTGGCTTTGGGGACCCAGTACTTC. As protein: CASSVDLALGTQYF.

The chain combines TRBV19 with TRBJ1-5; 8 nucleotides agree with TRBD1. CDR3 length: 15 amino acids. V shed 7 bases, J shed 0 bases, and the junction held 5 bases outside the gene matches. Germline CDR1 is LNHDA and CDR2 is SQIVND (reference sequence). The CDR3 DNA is TGTGCCAGTAACGACAGGGGCTATAGCAATCAGCCCCAGCATTTT. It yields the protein CASNDRGYSNQPQHF. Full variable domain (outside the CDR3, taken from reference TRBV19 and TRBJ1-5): DGGITQSPKYLFRKEGQNVTLSCEQNLNHDAMYWYRQDPGQGLRLIYYSQIVNDFQKGDIAEGYSVSREKKESFPLTVTSAQKNPTAFYLCASNDRGYSNQPQHFGDGTRLSIL.

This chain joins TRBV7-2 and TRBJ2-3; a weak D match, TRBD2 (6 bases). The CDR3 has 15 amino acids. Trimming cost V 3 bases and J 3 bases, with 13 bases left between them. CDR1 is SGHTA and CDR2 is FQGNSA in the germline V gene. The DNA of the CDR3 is TGTGCCAGCAGCTTTTGGGAGGCGGGAACAGATACGCAGTATTTT. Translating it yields CASSFWEAGTDTQYF.

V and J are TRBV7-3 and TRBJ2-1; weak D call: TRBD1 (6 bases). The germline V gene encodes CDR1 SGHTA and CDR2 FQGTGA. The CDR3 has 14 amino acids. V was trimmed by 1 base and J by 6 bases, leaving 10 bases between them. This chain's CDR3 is CASSLKTGSNEQFF. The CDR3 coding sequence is TGTGCCAGCAGCTTAAAAACAGGGTCCAATGAGCAGTTCTTC.

CDR3 nucleotide sequence: TGCGCCAGCAGCTTAGACACTACCAACAATGAGCAGTTCTTC. Residues: CASSLDTTNNEQFF. This chain uses TRBV5-1 with TRBJ2-1; D not resolved. The V and J ends lost 2 bases and 5 bases respectively, with 11 bases between them. The germline gives CDR1 SGHRS, CDR2 YFSETQ. The CDR3 contains 14 residues.

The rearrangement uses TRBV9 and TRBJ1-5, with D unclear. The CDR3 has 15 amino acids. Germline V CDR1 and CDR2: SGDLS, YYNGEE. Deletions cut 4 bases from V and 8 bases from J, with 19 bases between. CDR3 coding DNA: TGTGCCAGCAGCCCTCGAGGTGAGGGCGAGAAGCCCCAGCATTTT. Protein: CASSPRGEGEKPQHF.

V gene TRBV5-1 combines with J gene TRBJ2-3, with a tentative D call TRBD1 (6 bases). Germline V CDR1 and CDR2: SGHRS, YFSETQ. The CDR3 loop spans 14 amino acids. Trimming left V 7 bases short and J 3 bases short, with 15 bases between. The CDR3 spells CASARQAGTDTQYF. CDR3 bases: TGCGCCAGCGCACGACAGGCCGGGACAGATACGCAGTATTTT.

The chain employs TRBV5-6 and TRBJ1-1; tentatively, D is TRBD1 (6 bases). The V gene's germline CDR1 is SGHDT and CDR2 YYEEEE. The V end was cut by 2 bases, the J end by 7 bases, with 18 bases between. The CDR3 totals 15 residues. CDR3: CASSLVPTGSGEAFF. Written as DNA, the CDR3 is TGTGCCAGCAGCTTAGTCCCTACAGGGTCCGGTGAAGCTTTCTTT.

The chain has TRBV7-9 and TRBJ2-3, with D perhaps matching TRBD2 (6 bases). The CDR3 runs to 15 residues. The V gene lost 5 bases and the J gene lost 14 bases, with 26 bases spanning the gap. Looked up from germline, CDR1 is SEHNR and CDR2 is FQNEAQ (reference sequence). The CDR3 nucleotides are TGTGCCAGCAGCCTCGGGACTTCCCCGGGCCATACAATGTATTTT. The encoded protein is CASSLGTSPGHTMYF. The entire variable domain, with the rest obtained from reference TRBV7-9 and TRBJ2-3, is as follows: DTGVSQNPRHKITKRGQNVTFRCDPISEHNRLYWYRQTLGQGPEFLTYFQNEAQLEKSRLLSDRFSAERPKGSFSTLEIQRTEQGDSAMYLCASSLGTSPGHTMYFGPGTRLTVL.

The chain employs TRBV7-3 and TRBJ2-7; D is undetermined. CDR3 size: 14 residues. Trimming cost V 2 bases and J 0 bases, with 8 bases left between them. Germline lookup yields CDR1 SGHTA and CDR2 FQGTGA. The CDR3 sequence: CASSLFPTSYEQYF. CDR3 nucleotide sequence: TGTGCCAGCAGCTTATTCCCTACCTCCTACGAGCAGTACTTC.

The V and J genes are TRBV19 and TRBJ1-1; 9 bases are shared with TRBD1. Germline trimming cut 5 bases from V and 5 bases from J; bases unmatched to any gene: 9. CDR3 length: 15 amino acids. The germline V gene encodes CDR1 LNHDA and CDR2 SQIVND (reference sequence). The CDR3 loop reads CASSLRDRARTEAFF. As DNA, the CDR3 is TGTGCCAGTAGTCTCCGGGACAGGGCGAGGACTGAAGCTTTCTTT.

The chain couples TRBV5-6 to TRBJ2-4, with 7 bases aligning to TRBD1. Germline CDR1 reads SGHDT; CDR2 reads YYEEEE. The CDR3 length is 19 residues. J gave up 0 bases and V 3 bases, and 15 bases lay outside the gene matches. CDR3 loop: CASSSTYSGTEIAKNIQYF. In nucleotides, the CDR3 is TGTGCCAGCAGCTCGACATATTCCGGGACAGAGATAGCCAAAAACATTCAGTACTTC.

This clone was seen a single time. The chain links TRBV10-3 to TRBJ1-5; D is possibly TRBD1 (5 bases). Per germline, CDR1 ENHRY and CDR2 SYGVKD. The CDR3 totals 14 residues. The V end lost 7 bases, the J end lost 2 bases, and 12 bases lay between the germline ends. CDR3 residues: CAIMGGIGNQPQHF. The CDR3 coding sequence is TGTGCCATCATGGGGGGAATTGGCAATCAGCCCCAGCATTTT.

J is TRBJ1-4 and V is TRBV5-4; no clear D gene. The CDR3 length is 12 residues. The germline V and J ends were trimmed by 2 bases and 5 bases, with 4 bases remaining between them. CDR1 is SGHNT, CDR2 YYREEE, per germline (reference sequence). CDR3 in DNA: TGTGCCAGCAGCTTATACAATGAAAAACTGTTTTTT. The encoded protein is CASSLYNEKLFF.

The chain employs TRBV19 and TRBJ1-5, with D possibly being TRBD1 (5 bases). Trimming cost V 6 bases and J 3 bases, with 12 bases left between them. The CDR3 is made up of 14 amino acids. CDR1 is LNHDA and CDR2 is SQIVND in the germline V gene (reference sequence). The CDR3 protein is CASSLRGPNQPQHF. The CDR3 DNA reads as TGTGCCAGTAGCCTTCGGGGCCCCAATCAGCCCCAGCATTTT.

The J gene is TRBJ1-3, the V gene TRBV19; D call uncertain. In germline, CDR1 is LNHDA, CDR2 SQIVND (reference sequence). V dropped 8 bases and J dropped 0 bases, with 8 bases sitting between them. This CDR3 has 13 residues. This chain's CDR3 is CASRTHSGNTIYF. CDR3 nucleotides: TGTGCCAGTCGGACTCACTCTGGAAACACCATATATTTT. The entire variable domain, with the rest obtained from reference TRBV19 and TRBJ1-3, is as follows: DGGITQSPKYLFRKEGQNVTLSCEQNLNHDAMYWYRQDPGQGLRLIYYSQIVNDFQKGDIAEGYSVSREKKESFPLTVTSAQKNPTAFYLCASRTHSGNTIYFGEGSWLTVV.

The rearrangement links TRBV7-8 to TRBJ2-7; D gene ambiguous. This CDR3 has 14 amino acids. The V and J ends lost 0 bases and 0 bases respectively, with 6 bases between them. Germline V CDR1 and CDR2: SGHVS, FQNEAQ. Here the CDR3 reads CASSLAILSYEQYF. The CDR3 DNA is TGTGCCAGCAGCTTAGCCATTCTCTCCTACGAGCAGTACTTC.

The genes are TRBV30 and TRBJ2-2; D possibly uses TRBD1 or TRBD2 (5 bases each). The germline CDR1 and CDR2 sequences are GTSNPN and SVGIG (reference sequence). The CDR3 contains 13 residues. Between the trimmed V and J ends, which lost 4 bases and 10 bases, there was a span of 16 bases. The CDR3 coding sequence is TGTGCCTGGAACCCATCCGGGACGGCGGAGCTGTTTTTT. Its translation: CAWNPSGTAELFF.